The clone carrying this T cell receptor beta chain has a count of ten or more. Its target is not known. This entry belongs to a study of regulatory T cells in long-lasting Graves disease. Study results and limitations: Segments TRBV28, TRBJ1-2 and TRBJ2-5 showed preferential usage in persistent disease.

The V end was cut by 0 bases, the J end by 2 bases, with 5 bases between. The CDR3 length is 13 residues. Germline assignment: CDR1 DFQATT and CDR2 SNEGSKA (reference sequence). The time point here: newly diagnosed GD, antithyroid drugs for less than 3 months. RNA extracted from PBMCs served as the sequencing template. Assembly of TCR beta libraries relied on iRepertoire HTBI primers together with Arm-PCR of CDR3 regions. Each CDR3 protein is one row after TCRdb ran MiXCR on the multiplex PCR reads. This sample yields fewer than 400,000 distinct CDR3 sequences, of which 15% to 20% are seen a single time; about 36% belongs to the top ten.

The source was peripheral blood mononuclear cells (PBMCs), collected at new diagnosis, from a patient treated with antithyroid drugs. The chain joins TRBV20-1 to TRBJ2-1; D is uncertain. This TCR derives from a female donor with Graves disease. The CDR3: CSARDSTYNEQFF. For the CDR3, the DNA is TGCAGTGCTAGAGATAGTACCTACAATGAGCAGTTCTTC.